The sequence of this T cell receptor beta chain was determined in a study of cytomegalovirus exposure and HLA in healthy donors. Germline CDR1 and CDR2: SEHNR and FQNEAQ (reference sequence). With 10 bases removed from V and 1 base from J, the gap between germline ends came to 17 bases. The CDR3 sequence is 14 residues long. PCR used 60 Vbeta primers and 13 Jbeta primers. Only in-frame clones appear in the TCRdb table, and some are missing; sequencing was by immunoSEQ multiplex PCR. Its table lists around 84,000 clones. The J gene is TRBJ2-7, the V gene TRBV7-9; perhaps TRBD1 as D (6 bases). Material for sequencing was PBMCs. This clonotype originated in a man aged 25-40 years in good health and CMV-seronegative. The CDR3 nucleotides are TGTGCCATCCACAACCGGGACATTTCCTACGAGCAGTACTTC. Residues: CAIHNRDISYEQYF.